The rows below give T cell receptor beta chains drawn from one sample of a study of cytomegalovirus exposure and HLA in healthy donors. Repertoires were generated with immunoSEQ multiplex PCR, while TCRdb's copy carries only in-frame clones and drops some. The sample has 180,000 or so clones, just under 80% seen once. Sequenced input: PBMCs. Receptors were obtained from a female donor in good health and CMV-seronegative. Each CDR3 is given with its conserved first and last residue. A D gene is named only where the DNA matches it firmly. Size is omitted from some rows. Given values are once, few, many or a class for expanded clones.

TRBV29-1,15,TRBJ2-7,TRBD2,-,CSVQGGLAAGHEQYF,TGCAGCGTTCAAGGCGGACTAGCGGCCGGCCACGAGCAGTACTTC
TRBV2,12,TRBJ1-1,-,few,CASTITGTEAFF,TGTGCCAGCACCATCACGGGCACTGAAGCTTTCTTT
TRBV29-1,15,TRBJ2-3,TRBD2,-,CSVRRTSGGTDTQYF,TGCAGCGTTCGGAGGACTAGCGGGGGGACAGATACGCAGTATTTT
TRBV19,16,TRBJ1-2,TRBD1,-,CASSRQGAGQRYGYTF,TGTGCCAGTAGCCGCCAGGGGGCCGGGCAACGCTATGGCTACACCTTC
TRBV6-6,16,TRBJ1-1,-,-,CASSQNLNRVGTEAFF,TGTGCCAGCAGTCAAAACTTAAACAGGGTTGGCACTGAAGCTTTCTTT
TRBV7-3,13,TRBJ1-1,-,-,CASSFDSGAVTFF,TGTGCCAGCAGCTTCGACTCAGGGGCAGTAACTTTCTTT
TRBV28,17,TRBJ2-1,TRBD2,-,CASTMIAGLAAYNEQFF,TGTGCCAGCACCATGATAGCGGGACTAGCAGCCTACAATGAGCAGTTCTTC
TRBV5-1,15,TRBJ2-5,TRBD2,-,CASSPGTIGQETQYF,TGCGCCAGCAGCCCCGGGACTATAGGCCAAGAGACCCAGTACTTC
TRBV7-3,16,TRBJ2-7,TRBD1,-,CASSKGDDRVGNEQYF,TGTGCCAGCAGCAAAGGGGACGACAGGGTGGGCAACGAGCAGTACTTC
TRBV10-3,14,TRBJ1-5,-,-,CAISETGRNQPQHF,TGTGCCATCAGTGAGACAGGGCGTAATCAGCCCCAGCATTTT
TRBV13,16,TRBJ2-2,TRBD2,few,CASTHPGRERTGELFF,TGTGCCAGCACTCATCCAGGGCGGGAGAGGACCGGGGAGCTGTTTTTT
TRBV5-6,16,TRBJ2-3,-,-,CASSPRAGTSIDTQYF,TGTGCCAGCAGCCCCCGAGCGGGCACCAGCATAGATACGCAGTATTTT